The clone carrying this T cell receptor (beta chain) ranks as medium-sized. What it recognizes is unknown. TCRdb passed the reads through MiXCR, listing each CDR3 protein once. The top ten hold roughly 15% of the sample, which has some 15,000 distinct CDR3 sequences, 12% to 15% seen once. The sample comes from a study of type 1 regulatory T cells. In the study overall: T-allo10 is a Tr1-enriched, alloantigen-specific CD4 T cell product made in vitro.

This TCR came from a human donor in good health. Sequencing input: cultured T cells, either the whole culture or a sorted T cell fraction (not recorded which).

CDR3 nucleotides: TGTGCCAGCAGGCACCGGGAGACTGGTGGCTACACCTTC. Translated: CASRHRETGGYTF. The chain is built from TRBV6-6 and TRBJ1-2; D is uncertain. CDR3 length: 13 residues. V was cut by 6 bases and J by 7 bases, with 15 bases left in between. The germline gives CDR1 MNHNY, CDR2 SVGAGI (reference sequence).